Shown below are 32 T cell receptor beta chains from a single sample sequenced in a study of blood T cell repertoires in COVID-19. Assay used: immunoSEQ multiplex PCR; TCRdb lists only in-frame clones, some missing. The sample holds 250,000 to 400,000 clones; around 89% are singletons and the top ten take 1.5% to 2%. Sequencing was done on a sample of peripheral blood. The receptors shown here come from a young woman with COVID-19, enrolled during active disease.

This clone was counted only a few times. The V and J genes are TRBV4-1 and TRBJ2-2, with D perhaps TRBD1 (5 bases). The CDR3 contains 14 residues. Germline loops: CDR1 MGHRA, CDR2 YSYEKL. The germline V and J ends were trimmed by 6 bases and 0 bases, with 8 bases remaining between them. The CDR3 spells CASRTATNTGELFF. The CDR3 DNA follows: TGCGCCAGCAGGACAGCTACGAACACCGGGGAGCTGTTTTTT.

V gene TRBV9 combines with J gene TRBJ1-3; D possibly corresponds to TRBD1 (5 bases). Germline V gene data show CDR1 as SGDLS and CDR2 as YYNGEE. Trimming stripped 7 bases from V and 0 bases from J, with 20 bases between. The CDR3 is 17 amino acids. DNA for the CDR3: TGTGCCAGCTCCCTCCGGGGGGACGTACTCTCTGGAAACACCATATATTTT. Its protein is CASSLRGDVLSGNTIYF.

This clone was counted once. The CDR3 loop reads CASSAADTNTEAFF. The CDR3 coding sequence is TGTGCCAGTAGTGCCGCGGACACTAACACTGAAGCTTTCTTT. The chain links TRBV19 to TRBJ1-1; TRBD1 might be the D (5 bases). CDR1 and CDR2 (germline): LNHDA, SQIVND (reference sequence). The CDR3 runs 14 residues. With 5 bases removed from V and 2 bases from J, the gap between germline ends came to 12 bases.

The chain combines TRBV24-1 with TRBJ2-3; perhaps TRBD1 as D (6 bases). There are 16 residues in the CDR3. V was clipped by 2 bases and J by 6 bases, with 17 bases between them. CDR1 is KGHDR and CDR2 is SFDVKD in the germline V gene. The DNA of the CDR3 is TGTGCCACCAGTGATTCCCGGGACAATTTAGGGGATACGCAGTATTTT. This gives the protein CATSDSRDNLGDTQYF.

The chain uses TRBV7-9 and TRBJ1-2; 10 bases are a match to TRBD1. This CDR3 contains 13 residues. CDR1 is SEHNR, CDR2 FQNEAQ, per germline (reference sequence). J lost 7 bases, V lost 5 bases, and 4 bases had no gene match. CDR3 region: CASSGGTGAGYTF. The CDR3, as DNA: TGTGCCAGCAGCGGGGGGACAGGGGCTGGCTACACCTTC.

V is TRBV20-1 and J is TRBJ2-1; D not certain. V lost 2 bases, J lost 8 bases, and 7 bases lay in between. The CDR3 runs to 11 residues. Per germline, CDR1 DFQATT and CDR2 SNEGSKA (reference sequence). CDR3 region: CSARRSDEQFF. CDR3 bases: TGCAGTGCTAGACGGTCGGATGAGCAGTTCTTC.

This clone came up a few times. The chain combines TRBV11-1 with TRBJ1-1, with D unclear. Deletions cut 3 bases from V and 0 bases from J, with 5 bases between. The CDR3 is made up of 13 amino acids. Germline V CDR1 and CDR2: SGHAT, FQDESV (reference sequence). The CDR3 sequence is CASSFSVNTEAFF. CDR3 DNA: TGTGCCAGCAGCTTCTCCGTGAACACTGAAGCTTTCTTT.

The rearrangement joins TRBV3-1 (or the pseudogene TRBV3-2) to TRBJ2-1, with 10 bases that match TRBD2. V was pared by 1 base and J by 4 bases, with 4 bases of the junction left unmatched. This CDR3 spans 16 amino acids. Germline values: CDR1 LGHDT, CDR2 YNNKEL (reference sequence). CDR3 nucleotide sequence: TGTGCCAGCAGCCAAGGGCTAGCGGGGGCGTACAATGAGCAGTTCTTC. It is translated as CASSQGLAGAYNEQFF.

The rearrangement joins TRBV3-1 (or the pseudogene TRBV3-2) to TRBJ2-3, with 13 bases identical to TRBD2. V was clipped by 6 bases and J by 2 bases; unmatched bases: 2. The CDR3 loop spans 15 amino acids. Germline V CDR1 and CDR2: LGHDT, YNNKEL (reference sequence). The CDR3 reads CASSGTSGDTDTQYF. For the CDR3, the DNA is TGTGCCAGCAGTGGGACTAGCGGGGACACAGATACGCAGTATTTT.

The chain recombines TRBV12-3 or TRBV12-4 with TRBJ1-5, with D uncertain. V lost 7 bases to trimming and J lost 5 bases, with 9 bases between them. The CDR3 loop spans 12 amino acids. The CDR3 nucleotides read TGTGCCAGCACGGCCGGGTATCAGCCCCAGCATTTT. This sequence encodes CASTAGYQPQHF.

This rearrangement joins TRBV2 to TRBJ1-1; TRBD1 matches at 7 bases. Per the germline V gene, CDR1 is SNHLY and CDR2 is FYNNEI. Losses at the gene ends were 6 bases for V and 6 bases for J; bases not matched to a gene: 4. This CDR3 spans 12 amino acids. The CDR3 DNA sequence: TGTGCCAGCAGGGACAGGCTCTCTGAAGCTTTCTTT. Translation gives CASRDRLSEAFF.

The chain is built from TRBV19 and TRBJ1-1, with 7 bases that match TRBD1. The length of the CDR3 is 15 residues. Germline V CDR1 and CDR2: LNHDA, SQIVND (reference sequence). V was clipped by 1 base and J by 3 bases; unmatched bases: 5. CDR3 nucleotide sequence: TGTGCCAGTAGTATAGCAGGACAGGTTGACACTGAAGCTTTCTTT. As protein: CASSIAGQVDTEAFF.

The CDR3 DNA follows: TGTGCCAGCAGATTATTTAGGAACACTGAAGCTTTCTTT. Residues: CASRLFRNTEAFF. The rearrangement links TRBV6-5 to TRBJ1-1; D unclear. The V end lost 6 bases, the J end lost 1 base, and 9 bases lay between the germline ends. The germline V gene encodes CDR1 MNHEY and CDR2 SVGAGI. CDR3 length: 13 residues.

This chain uses TRBV7-6 with TRBJ2-7; D is possibly TRBD1 (6 bases). CDR3 length: 15 amino acids. Germline V gene sequence: CDR1 SGHVS, CDR2 FNYEAQ. V dropped 0 bases and J dropped 2 bases, with 11 bases sitting between them. CDR3 amino acids: CASSLAGTPTYEQYF. CDR3 nucleotide sequence: TGTGCCAGCAGCTTAGCCGGGACACCTACCTACGAGCAGTACTTC.

The V and J genes are TRBV2 and TRBJ1-3; D not resolved. The germline V gene has CDR1 SNHLY and CDR2 FYNNEI. The CDR3 spans 16 residues. The V end lost 0 bases, the J end lost 0 bases, and 9 bases lay between the germline ends. The CDR3 here is CASSEATDFSGNTIYF. Written as DNA, the CDR3 is TGTGCCAGCAGTGAAGCAACGGACTTCTCTGGAAACACCATATATTTT.

The CDR3 sequence is CASRTTGGGGELFF. CDR3 nucleotide sequence: TGTGCCAGTAGAACGACAGGGGGCGGCGGGGAGCTGTTTTTT. The chain couples TRBV19 to TRBJ2-2; 10 bases align to TRBD1. The CDR3 sequence is 14 residues long. After removal of 6 bases from V and 7 bases from J, the junction contained 5 bases not matched to a gene. Germline loops: CDR1 LNHDA, CDR2 SQIVND (reference sequence).

V is TRBV10-1 and J is TRBJ1-2, with D possibly TRBD1 on 5 matching bases. V lost 2 bases and J lost 4, with 5 bases in between. CDR1 WNHNN and CDR2 SYGVQD come from the germline V gene (reference sequence). This CDR3 is built from 12 residues. The CDR3 sequence: CASSEDSYGYTF. The CDR3 DNA is TGCGCCAGCAGTGAGGACAGCTATGGCTACACCTTC.

V is TRBV6-6 and J is TRBJ2-5, with TRBD2 identical over 14 bases. This CDR3 is built from 16 residues. V lost 5 bases, J lost 2 bases, and 4 bases stayed unmatched. Per the germline V gene, CDR1 is MNHNY and CDR2 is SVGAGI (reference sequence). CDR3 amino acids: CASSMTSGGDQETQYF. For the CDR3, the DNA is TGTGCCAGCAGTATGACTAGCGGGGGGGATCAAGAGACCCAGTACTTC.

This clone has a handful of counts. This chain connects TRBV5-6 to TRBJ1-2; D possibly corresponds to TRBD1 (6 bases). Germline values: CDR1 SGHDT, CDR2 YYEEEE. This CDR3 region has 15 residues. Trimming cost V 2 bases and J 4 bases, with 15 bases left between them. The CDR3 spells CASSFRTGTSYGYTF. The CDR3 bases are TGTGCCAGCAGCTTCCGAACAGGGACATCCTATGGCTACACCTTC.

The rearrangement joins TRBV4-1 to TRBJ2-1, with 14 nucleotides matching TRBD2. Germline V CDR1 and CDR2: MGHRA, YSYEKL. This CDR3 spans 16 amino acids. The trim removed 4 bases at V and 7 bases at J, leaving 6 bases unmatched. CDR3 bases: TGCGCCAGCAGCCGTTATGGGACTAGCGGGGGAAATGAGCAGTTCTTC. This codes for CASSRYGTSGGNEQFF.

The rearrangement joins TRBV10-3 to TRBJ2-1; D is uncertain. V was cut by 4 bases and J by 1 base, with 14 bases left in between. Per germline, CDR1 ENHRY and CDR2 SYGVKD. The CDR3 extends over 16 amino acids. In DNA, the CDR3 is TGTGCCATCAGTGCAAAAATCTCCAGTTCCTACAATGAGCAGTTCTTC. It encodes CAISAKISSSYNEQFF.

This clone was detected once. V and J are TRBV30 and TRBJ1-3; weak D call: TRBD1 (5 bases). The germline CDR1 and CDR2 sequences are GTSNPN and SVGIG (reference sequence). This CDR3 is 14 amino acids long. V gave up 1 base and J gave up 0 bases, with 7 bases separating them. As DNA, the CDR3 is TGTGCCTGGAGTGGCAGGGTCTCTGGAAACACCATATATTTT. Its translation: CAWSGRVSGNTIYF.

This chain connects TRBV6-4 to TRBJ1-1, with D maybe TRBD1 (5 bases). The CDR3 runs 13 residues. Trimming took 6 bases from V and 1 from J, leaving 9 bases between them. Per the germline V gene, CDR1 is MRHNA and CDR2 is SNTAGT. CDR3 nucleotide sequence: TGTGCCAGCAGGGTGACAGAGAACACTGAAGCTTTCTTT. This codes for CASRVTENTEAFF.

V gene TRBV7-9 combines with J gene TRBJ1-1; weak D call: TRBD1 (6 bases). CDR3 length: 13 amino acids. Trimming took off 5 bases at V and 3 bases at J, with 10 bases between the two ends. Germline CDR1 and CDR2: SEHNR and FQNEAQ (reference sequence). CDR3 in DNA: TGTGCCAGCAGCACCTACAGGGACACTGAAGCTTTCTTT. Protein product: CASSTYRDTEAFF.

The genes are TRBV6-6 and TRBJ2-7, with D possibly TRBD2 on 5 matching bases. The CDR3 is 11 residues long. The germline CDR1 and CDR2 sequences are MNHNY and SVGAGI (reference sequence). Deletions cut 7 bases from V and 3 bases from J, with 7 bases between. The CDR3 here is CASTDYYEQYV. The DNA for the CDR3 is TGTGCCAGCACCGACTACTACGAGCAGTACGTC.

The chain is built from TRBV6-5 and TRBJ2-7; D is perhaps TRBD2 (6 bases). Trimming stripped 0 bases from V and 4 bases from J, with 13 bases between. Per germline, CDR1 MNHEY and CDR2 SVGAGI. This CDR3 comprises 15 residues. The CDR3 spells CASSYSMAGTYEQYF. Written as DNA, the CDR3 is TGTGCCAGCAGTTACTCGATGGCAGGGACTTACGAGCAGTACTTC.

The CDR3 DNA reads as TGTGCCAGCAGCCTTACCGGGACAGGGAATCTCTACGAGCAGTACTTC. This gives the protein CASSLTGTGNLYEQYF. The chain carries TRBV7-2 and TRBJ2-7; 9 bases align to TRBD1. The CDR3 is made up of 16 amino acids. Germline values: CDR1 SGHTA, CDR2 FQGNSA. The V gene end was trimmed by 5 bases and the J gene end by 3 bases; junction bases not matched to a gene: 11. Variable domain in full (rest from reference TRBV7-2 and TRBJ2-7): GAGVSQSPSNKVTEKGKDVELRCDPISGHTALYWYRQSLGQGLEFLIYFQGNSAPDKSGLPSDRFSAERTGGSVSTLTIQRTQQEDSAVYLCASSLTGTGNLYEQYFGPGTRLTVT.

This chain uses TRBV19 with TRBJ2-3, with D perhaps matching TRBD2 (6 bases). CDR3 length: 14 amino acids. Trimming removed 5 bases at V and 5 bases at J, with 14 bases between. The V gene's germline CDR1 is LNHDA and CDR2 SQIVND (reference sequence). In nucleotides, the CDR3 is TGTGCCAGTAGTTGGGGCGGGGACTTAGATACGCAGTATTTT. It specifies CASSWGGDLDTQYF.

This chain connects TRBV7-2 to TRBJ2-2; possible D gene TRBD2, 6 bases. V lost 2 bases to trimming and J lost 5 bases, with 15 bases between them. This CDR3 comprises 16 residues. The germline V gene has CDR1 SGHTA and CDR2 FQGNSA. CDR3 loop: CASSLLSGLATGELFF. The CDR3 region has the DNA TGTGCCAGCAGCTTATTATCGGGGCTAGCGACCGGGGAGCTGTTTTTT.

The J gene is TRBJ1-2, the V gene TRBV7-9; D is uncertain. Looked up from germline, CDR1 is SEHNR and CDR2 is FQNEAQ (reference sequence). Trimming removed 0 bases from V and 14 bases from J, with 16 bases in between. The CDR3 is 13 residues long. CDR3 residues: CASSLAVVNHGTF. The CDR3 DNA follows: TGTGCCAGCAGCTTAGCGGTCGTTAACCACGGGACCTTC.

This sequence joins TRBV1 and TRBJ2-1; TRBD2 was called by the table and not checked on the DNA. TRBV1 is a pseudogene. CDR3 length: 17 residues. The CDR3 DNA reads as TGCACCAGCAGCCAAGTCCCCACTCGCGGGGGAGGCCATGAGCAGTTCTTC. It encodes CTSSQVPTRGGGHEQFF.

The gene calls are TRBV2 and TRBJ1-1; D unclear. The CDR3 consists of 14 residues. The germline gives CDR1 SNHLY, CDR2 FYNNEI. The V end was cut by 6 bases, the J end by 2 bases, with 13 bases between. The CDR3 spells CASRGDSGNTEAFF. In DNA, the CDR3 is TGTGCCAGCAGGGGAGATTCAGGTAACACTGAAGCTTTCTTT.